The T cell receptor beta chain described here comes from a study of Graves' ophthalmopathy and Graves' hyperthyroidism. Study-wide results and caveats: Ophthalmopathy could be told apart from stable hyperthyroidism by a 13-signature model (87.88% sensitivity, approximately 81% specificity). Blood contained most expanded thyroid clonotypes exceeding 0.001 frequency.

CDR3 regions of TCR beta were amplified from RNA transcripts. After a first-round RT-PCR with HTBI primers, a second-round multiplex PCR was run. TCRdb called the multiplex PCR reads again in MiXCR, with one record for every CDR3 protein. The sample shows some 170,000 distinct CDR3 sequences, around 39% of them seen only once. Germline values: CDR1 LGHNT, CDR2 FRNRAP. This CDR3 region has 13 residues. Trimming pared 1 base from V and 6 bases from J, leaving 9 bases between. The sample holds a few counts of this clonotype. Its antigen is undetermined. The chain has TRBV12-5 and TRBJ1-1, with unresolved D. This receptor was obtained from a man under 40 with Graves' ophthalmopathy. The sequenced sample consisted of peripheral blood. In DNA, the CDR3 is TGTGCTAGTGGTTTGGGGAACGGCGCTGAAGCTTTCTTT. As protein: CASGLGNGAEAFF.